What follows are 14 T cell receptor beta chains derived from one specimen sequenced in a study of CD8 T cells in Susac syndrome. The RNA input was about 0.5 to 1 ug, and it was reverse transcribed with random hexamers. TCRdb recomputed calls from the immunoSEQ multiplex PCR reads with MiXCR, one row per CDR3 protein. The sample holds about 240,000 distinct CDR3 sequences; almost 97% are singletons and the top ten take 0.095% to 0.12%. Sample: CD4+ T cells from PBMCs. These receptors were collected from a human donor with Susac syndrome.

CDR3 region: CASSPRSRWKNQYF. CDR3 DNA sequence: TGTGCCAGCAGCCCCCGCTCACGGTGGAAGAACCAGTACTTC. The chain carries TRBV7-8 and TRBJ2-5; D ambiguous. Trimming stripped 5 bases from V and 10 bases from J, with 20 bases between. The CDR3 spans 14 residues. Germline V lookup: CDR1 SGHVS, CDR2 FQNEAQ.

The rearrangement uses TRBV29-1 and TRBJ1-5, with D unclear. CDR3 size: 15 residues. V was trimmed by 7 bases and J by 5 bases, leaving 21 bases between them. Germline V gene data show CDR1 as SQVTM and CDR2 as ANQGSEA. CDR3 sequence (DNA): TGCAGCGCTGGAGGAGGCACTGTGGGCGATCAGCCCCAGCATTTT. Its protein product is CSAGGGTVGDQPQHF. Drawing the rest from reference TRBV29-1 and TRBJ1-5, the complete variable domain is SAVISQKPSRDICQRGTSLTIQCQVDSQVTMMFWYRQQPGQSLTLIATANQGSEATYESGFVIDKFPISRPNLTFSTLTVSNMSPEDSSIYLCSAGGGTVGDQPQHFGDGTRLSIL.

This clonotype was observed a handful of times. J is TRBJ2-3 and V is TRBV7-6, with TRBD1 identical over 9 bases. The CDR3 has 14 amino acids. CDR1 SGHVS and CDR2 FNYEAQ come from the germline V gene. After removal of 5 bases from V and 3 bases from J, the junction contained 3 bases not matched to a gene. The CDR3 bases are TGTGCCAGCAGCCGGACAGGGGCAACAGATACGCAGTATTTT. As protein: CASSRTGATDTQYF.

The rearrangement uses TRBV29-1 and TRBJ2-3, with 9 positions matching TRBD2. CDR3 size: 17 residues. Unmatched junction bases numbered 13, after V lost 2 bases and J lost 4 bases. The V gene's germline CDR1 is SQVTM and CDR2 ANQGSEA. This chain's CDR3 is CSVEYSGGSTEADTQYF. CDR3 DNA: TGCAGCGTTGAATATAGCGGGGGTTCGACTGAGGCAGATACGCAGTATTTT.

CDR3 coding DNA: TGTGCCAGCGCTGGGGAGACCCAGTACTTC. This encodes CASAGETQYF. This chain links TRBV28 with TRBJ2-5; the D is unclear. This CDR3 contains 10 residues. Germline CDR1 and CDR2: MDHEN and SYDVKM. Trimming removed 8 bases at V and 5 bases at J, with 6 bases between.

The rearrangement links TRBV12-3 or TRBV12-4 to TRBJ2-6; D may be TRBD1 or TRBD2 (5 bases each). Trimming took off 4 bases at V and 1 base at J, with 11 bases between the two ends. CDR3 length equals 16 residues. This chain's CDR3 is CASSWGRGSGANVLTF. The CDR3 nucleotides read TGTGCCAGCAGTTGGGGGAGAGGGTCTGGGGCCAACGTCCTGACTTTC.

V usage is TRBV6-6 and J usage is TRBJ1-5, with D hard to call. This CDR3 is built from 13 residues. Trimming removed 2 bases at V and 6 bases at J, with 8 bases between. Germline CDR1 is MNHNY and CDR2 is SVGAGI (reference sequence). The CDR3 here is CASSYGTSQPQHF. The CDR3 region has the DNA TGTGCCAGCAGTTACGGTACTAGTCAGCCCCAGCATTTT.

V gene TRBV5-1 combines with J gene TRBJ1-1; no firm D call. This CDR3 has 12 residues. Germline loops: CDR1 SGHRS, CDR2 YFSETQ. The V and J ends lost 2 bases and 1 base respectively, with 3 bases between them. CDR3 bases: TGCGCCAGCAGCTTCGAGAACACTGAAGCTTTCTTT. As protein: CASSFENTEAFF.

The genes are TRBV2 and TRBJ2-7, with unresolved D. CDR1 SNHLY and CDR2 FYNNEI come from the germline V gene. Trimming pared 7 bases from V and 1 base from J, leaving 5 bases between. This CDR3 spans 11 amino acids. CDR3 coding DNA: TGTGCCAGCACTGGTTCCTACGAGCAGTACTTC. It translates to CASTGSYEQYF.

The rearrangement uses TRBV9 and TRBJ2-1, with TRBD2 matching 11 bases. The CDR3 is made up of 15 amino acids. The V gene end was trimmed by 3 bases and the J gene end by 4 bases; junction bases not matched to a gene: 3. From germline, CDR1 is SGDLS and CDR2 YYNGEE. This chain's CDR3 is CASSAGLAEYNEQFF. The CDR3 bases are TGTGCCAGCAGCGCGGGACTAGCGGAGTACAATGAGCAGTTCTTC.

This clonotype came up once. The gene calls are TRBV20-1 and TRBJ2-3; the match to TRBD1 covers 7 bases. The V segment lost 0 bases and the J segment 8 bases; nucleotides outside the gene matches: 14. Germline CDR1 is DFQATT and CDR2 is SNEGSKA (reference sequence). There are 16 residues in the CDR3. This CDR3 is CSARDWTQGETGTQYF. The CDR3 coding sequence is TGCAGTGCTAGAGATTGGACCCAGGGGGAAACGGGTACGCAGTATTTT.

The chain employs TRBV7-6 and TRBJ2-1; TRBD2 matches at 7 bases. CDR1 is SGHVS, CDR2 FNYEAQ, per germline. This CDR3 has 15 residues. The V and J ends lost 1 base and 6 bases, in that order; junction bases with no gene match: 6. CDR3 in amino acids: CASSLVAGLGNEQFF. The CDR3 bases are TGTGCCAGCAGCTTAGTAGCGGGTCTAGGCAATGAGCAGTTCTTC.

The chain uses TRBV24-1 and TRBJ2-2; D is tentatively TRBD1 or TRBD2 (6 bases each). The CDR3 sequence is 15 residues long. Trimming cost V 5 bases and J 5 bases, with 14 bases left between them. CDR1 is KGHDR and CDR2 is SFDVKD in the germline V gene. The CDR3 DNA reads as TGTGCCACCAGTGCAGAGGTAGGGGGGACCGGGGAGCTGTTTTTT. Its protein product is CATSAEVGGTGELFF.

This rearrangement joins TRBV20-1 to TRBJ2-1; tentative D call: TRBD2 (7 bases). The CDR3 loop spans 14 amino acids. Per germline, CDR1 DFQATT and CDR2 SNEGSKA (reference sequence). Trimming removed 3 bases at V and 7 bases at J, with 16 bases between. CDR3 sequence reads: CSASGGGPSNEQFF. CDR3 nucleotide sequence: TGCAGTGCTAGCGGCGGGGGCCCATCGAATGAGCAGTTCTTC.